What follows are 20 T cell receptor beta chains derived from one specimen sequenced in a study of blood T cells in healthy people across ages. A second PCR, run for roughly 7 to 12 cycles, used a sample-barcoded 5' primer plus a J-beta primer mix. Each CDR3 protein gets one entry after TCRdb re-called the 5' RACE reads with MiXCR. The sample includes 900,000 to 950,000 distinct CDR3 sequences, 25% to 35% of them seen just once. These data were also filed under a second study, of T cells of mothers and their children.

The sequenced sample consisted of blood. These receptors were obtained from a woman aged 40-49 years in good health.

The rearrangement uses TRBV10-3 and TRBJ2-7; a weak D match, TRBD1 (6 bases). Matching the DNA end better, TRBJ2-5 makes the J call doubtful. CDR3 length: 15 amino acids. The germline CDR1 and CDR2 sequences are ENHRY and SYGVKD. The CDR3 DNA follows: TGTGCCATCAGACCGGGACATGAGCAAATCGGGACCCAGTACTTC. It yields the protein CAIRPGHEQIGTQYF.

About this clonotype itself: Just one base apart from a much larger clone, this may be a read error. The chain joins TRBV7-2 to TRBJ2-1; a weak D match, TRBD2 (5 bases). The ends were cut back, 0 bases at V and 7 bases at J, with 13 bases in the middle. Per germline, CDR1 SGHTA and CDR2 FQGNSA. CDR3 size: 15 residues. The DNA for the CDR3 is TGTGCCAGCAGCTTAGCTCCCATGAGGGAGAATGAGCAGTTCTTC. Translating gives CASSLAPMRENEQFF. Drawing the rest from reference TRBV7-2 and TRBJ2-1, the complete variable domain is GAGVSQSPSNKVTEKGKDVELRCDPISGHTALYWYRQSLGQGLEFLIYFQGNSAPDKSGLPSDRFSAERTGGSVSTLTIQRTQQEDSAVYLCASSLAPMRENEQFFGPGTRLTVL.

This clonotype came up many times. This chain uses TRBV29-1 with TRBJ2-4, with a weak D call TRBD2 (6 bases). The CDR3 extends over 14 amino acids. Germline values: CDR1 SQVTM, CDR2 ANQGSEA. Trimming cost V 3 bases and J 0 bases, with 9 bases left between them. Written as DNA, the CDR3 is TGCAGCGTTGATAGCGGCCTAGCCAAAAACATTCAGTACTTC. Translated: CSVDSGLAKNIQYF.

The V call is TRBV6-6, the J call TRBJ2-7, with D possibly being TRBD1 or TRBD2 (5 bases each). The CDR3 sequence is 13 residues long. In germline, CDR1 is MNHNY, CDR2 SVGAGI (reference sequence). The germline V and J ends were trimmed by 2 bases and 4 bases, with 9 bases remaining between them. The CDR3 DNA is TGTGCCAGCAGTTACACCAGGGAGTACGAGCAGTACTTC. Translating it yields CASSYTREYEQYF.

This clonotype appeared a few times. CDR3 sequence reads: CASSVVEGASTEAFF. CDR3 bases: TGTGCCAGCAGCGTAGTGGAGGGGGCGAGCACTGAAGCTTTCTTT. The chain combines TRBV9 with TRBJ1-1, with 7 bases identical to TRBD1. The CDR3 extends over 15 amino acids. Losses at the gene ends were 0 bases for V and 4 bases for J; bases not matched to a gene: 6. The germline gives CDR1 SGDLS, CDR2 YYNGEE.

The V gene is TRBV28, the J gene TRBJ1-5; 7 nucleotides match TRBD1. Germline-derived CDR1 and CDR2 are MDHEN and SYDVKM. The CDR3 spans 14 residues. The V segment lost 5 bases and the J segment 7 bases; nucleotides outside the gene matches: 8. The CDR3 spells CASSRPNRGQPQHF. The CDR3 DNA is TGTGCCAGCAGTCGGCCTAACAGGGGCCAGCCCCAGCATTTT.

Note on this clonotype: Just one base apart from a much larger clone, this may be a read error. This chain links TRBV28 with TRBJ2-7; TRBD2 agrees at 7 bases. In germline, CDR1 is MDHEN, CDR2 SYDVKM. The CDR3 covers 16 residues. The CDR3 DNA is TGTGTCAGCAGTTTGGGGGTAGGGACTAACTCCTACGAGCAGTACTTC. Translation gives CVSSLGVGTNSYEQYF.

The chain employs TRBV7-8 and TRBJ2-7; D remains unclear. TRBJ2-5 explains the end of the DNA better; the J call may be wrong. Per the germline V gene, CDR1 is SGHVS and CDR2 is FQNEAQ. The CDR3 has 13 amino acids. In nucleotides, the CDR3 is TGTGCCAGCAGCCTGGGAATCGGCGCGACCCAGTACTTC. Its protein product is CASSLGIGATQYF.

Concerning this clonotype itself: The germline gene is not matched at one end of the junction; a read error may be the cause. This chain connects TRBV27 to TRBJ1-6; tentative D call: TRBD1 (6 bases). Germline CDR1 and CDR2: MNHEY and SMNVEV (reference sequence). The CDR3 has 16 residues. CDR3 region: CTSRVGQSSYNSPLHF. For the CDR3, the DNA is TGTACCAGCAGGGTCGGACAGAGCTCCTATAATTCACCCCTCCACTTT.

This clonotype was seen at least ten times. The V gene is TRBV29-1, the J gene TRBJ2-7; D gene ambiguous. V gave up 2 bases and J gave up 3 bases, with 8 bases separating them. Germline CDR1 and CDR2: SQVTM and ANQGSEA. The CDR3 runs to 12 residues. CDR3 residues: CSVESTNYEQYF. DNA for the CDR3: TGCAGCGTTGAATCTACTAACTACGAGCAGTACTTC.

This clonotype was seen many times. The rearrangement links TRBV7-9 to TRBJ2-7; TRBD2 matches 8 bases. Germline trimming cut 5 bases from V and 0 bases from J; bases unmatched to any gene: 9. Germline CDR1 reads SEHNR; CDR2 reads FQNEAQ (reference sequence). The CDR3 loop spans 16 amino acids. The CDR3 sequence: CASSHKPSGSSYEQYF. The CDR3 DNA follows: TGTGCCAGCAGCCATAAGCCCAGCGGGAGCTCCTACGAGCAGTACTTC.

This clonotype was counted many times. The V gene is TRBV5-6, the J gene TRBJ2-7; tentative D call: TRBD1 (5 bases). Looked up from germline, CDR1 is SGHDT and CDR2 is YYEEEE. This CDR3 contains 14 residues. V lost 7 bases to trimming and J lost 0 bases, with 14 bases between them. The DNA for the CDR3 is TGTGCCAGCGCAATCCGACAGCGCTCCTACGAGCAGTACTTC. Translating gives CASAIRQRSYEQYF.

This clonotype was observed a handful of times. The chain has TRBV9 and TRBJ2-3; 12 bases match TRBD1. Germline trimming cut 0 bases from V and 6 bases from J; bases unmatched to any gene: 5. The CDR3 sequence is 16 residues long. Germline assignment: CDR1 SGDLS and CDR2 YYNGEE. CDR3 nucleotides: TGTGCCAGCAGCGTAGCGGGACAGGGGGCGTCGGATACGCAGTATTTT. This codes for CASSVAGQGASDTQYF. Filled out from reference TRBV9 and TRBJ2-3, the complete variable domain reads DSGVTQTPKHLITATGQRVTLRCSPRSGDLSVYWYQQSLDQGLQFLIQYYNGEERAKGNILERFSAQQFPDLHSELNLSSLELGDSALYFCASSVAGQGASDTQYFGPGTRLTVL.

The chain joins TRBV4-1 to TRBJ1-1; a possible D gene is TRBD1 (5 bases). The V gene's germline CDR1 is MGHRA and CDR2 YSYEKL. V was clipped by 4 bases and J by 2 bases, with 14 bases between them. The CDR3 covers 15 residues. The CDR3 is CASSPMGLANTEAFF. The CDR3 nucleotides read TGCGCCAGCAGCCCCATGGGGCTAGCCAACACTGAAGCTTTCTTT.

With respect to this clonotype: This could be a read error, since a much larger clone is one nucleotide away. The V gene is TRBV20-1, the J gene TRBJ2-1; 8 bases match TRBD2. Germline V gene sequence: CDR1 DFQATT, CDR2 SNEGSKA (reference sequence). Trimming cost V 6 bases and J 7 bases; bases outside gene matches: 14. The CDR3 loop spans 15 amino acids. The CDR3 DNA reads as TGCAGTGCCAGGAGGCGGCGGGGGGATTTGAATGAGCAGTTCTTC. Translating gives CSARRRRGDLNEQFF.

The chain links TRBV27 to TRBJ2-3; a weak D match, TRBD2 (6 bases). CDR3 length: 14 residues. Trimming removed 3 bases from V and 5 bases from J, with 12 bases in between. Germline V lookup: CDR1 MNHEY, CDR2 SMNVEV (reference sequence). CDR3 DNA: TGTGCCAGCAGTTTTCGCGGGGATGGAGATACGCAGTATTTT. It specifies CASSFRGDGDTQYF.

Only a few counts were recorded for this clonotype. The genes are TRBV5-1 and TRBJ2-3, with D unresolved. This CDR3 has 17 residues. CDR1 SGHRS and CDR2 YFSETQ come from the germline V gene. Trimming removed 0 bases at V and 3 bases at J, with 17 bases between. The CDR3 here is CASSLESVAEWTDTQYF. Here the CDR3 DNA reads TGCGCCAGCAGCTTGGAGTCGGTAGCTGAATGGACAGATACGCAGTATTTT.

This clonotype was seen more than once but under ten times. The chain employs TRBV9 and TRBJ1-1; 8 bases align to TRBD1. Germline V CDR1 and CDR2: SGDLS, YYNGEE. The CDR3 length is 15 residues. With V trimmed by 3 bases and J by 5 bases, 9 bases remained unmatched. The CDR3 here is CASSAEGTGMTEAFF. CDR3 nucleotides: TGTGCCAGCAGCGCAGAAGGGACAGGAATGACTGAAGCTTTCTTT.

This clonotype was observed once. V usage is TRBV9 and J usage is TRBJ2-3; TRBD2 matches 8 bases. This CDR3 is built from 17 residues. Germline CDR1 is SGDLS and CDR2 is YYNGEE. J was trimmed by 6 bases and V by 0 bases; bases with no gene match: 12. The CDR3 nucleotides read TGTGCCAGCAGCGTAGGCCTAGCGGGCCGGCGGGCGGATACGCAGTATTTT. It specifies CASSVGLAGRRADTQYF.

This clonotype was seen at least ten times. The rearrangement joins TRBV6-6 to TRBJ1-1, with D uncertain. This CDR3 contains 15 residues. Trimming removed 7 bases from V and 0 bases from J, with 15 bases in between. Germline CDR1 and CDR2: MNHNY and SVGAGI (reference sequence). DNA of the CDR3: TGTGCCAGCATCCCTCCGCAGCTCATGAACACTGAAGCTTTCTTT. Protein product: CASIPPQLMNTEAFF.